Listed below are T cell receptor beta chains from one sample, sequenced in a study of blood T cell repertoires in COVID-19. TCRdb keeps only in-frame clones here, not all; method: immunoSEQ multiplex PCR. The sample lists tens of thousands of clones, 85% to 95% occurring once. The source material was peripheral blood. The receptors here all came from a man in his sixties with acute or convalescent COVID-19. Both conserved end residues are part of each CDR3. A D gene is named only where the DNA matches it firmly. A row's size may be missing; if present it is once, few, many or a size class.

abundance	d_gene	v_gene	j_gene	CDR3nt	CDR3aa
-	TRBD2	TRBV2	TRBJ2-3	TGTGCCAGCAGCCGGCGGACTAGCGGTTTCACAGATACGCAGTATTTT	CASSRRTSGFTDTQYF
-	-	TRBV5-1	TRBJ1-2	TGCGCCAGCAGTCCTCAGGGGACGTCCGCCGATGGCTACACCTTC	CASSPQGTSADGYTF
-	TRBD2	TRBV24-1	TRBJ2-5	TGTGCCACCAGTCTTAGCGGGAGCATCCAGTACTTC	CATSLSGSIQYF
-	TRBD1	TRBV7-8	TRBJ1-2	TGTGCCAGCAGTCCGCCGGGACAGGGGTACTATGGCTACACCTTC	CASSPPGQGYYGYTF
-	TRBD1	TRBV19	TRBJ1-5	TGTGCCAGTAGTACCGAGGTGAGCAGGGGGTTCAATCAGCCCCAGCATTTT	CASSTEVSRGFNQPQHF
once	-	TRBV12-2	TRBJ1-3	TGTGCAAGTCGCGTCTCAGGGGTTAGGCACACCATATATTTT	CASRVSGVRHTIYF
-	TRBD1	TRBV5-1	TRBJ2-2	TGCGCCAGCAGCCCCGGGACAGGGCGGTCCGGGGAGCTGTTTTTT	CASSPGTGRSGELFF
-	TRBD1	TRBV7-3	TRBJ1-1	TGTGCCAGCAGCTTAGGACAGGGAGACCCCCTCAGCACTGAAGCTTTCTTT	CASSLGQGDPLSTEAFF
few	-	TRBV4-2	TRBJ1-1	TGTGCCAGCAGCCAAGAGGGGCTGTCAGGGGAGAACACTGAAGCTTTCTTT	CASSQEGLSGENTEAFF
-	-	TRBV19	TRBJ1-3	TGTGCCAGTAGTATAGGGCGGCTCGGAAACACCATATATTTT	CASSIGRLGNTIYF
once	-	TRBV19	TRBJ2-1	TGTGCCAGTAGTACCCGGGAGCACAATGAGCAGTTCTTC	CASSTREHNEQFF
-	TRBD1	TRBV7-2	TRBJ2-5	TGTGCCAGCAGCTCAAGGACAGGGCAAGAGACCCAGTACTTC	CASSSRTGQETQYF
-	TRBD1	TRBV5-1	TRBJ1-2	TGCGCCAGCAGCCGAGGGACAGGGGGCGATGGCTACACCTTC	CASSRGTGGDGYTF
-	-	TRBV9	TRBJ1-1	TGTGCCAGCAGCGCCCGAGACGGAGTGAACACTGAAGCTTTCTTT	CASSARDGVNTEAFF
-	TRBD2	TRBV11-3	TRBJ2-7	TGTGCCAGCAGCTCAGACCGGGGACTACCATTCGAGCAGTACTTC	CASSSDRGLPFEQYF
-	-	TRBV3-1/TRBV3-2	TRBJ2-5	TGTGCCAGCAGCCAGTCCCGGGAAGAGACCCAGTACTTC	CASSQSREETQYF
-	-	TRBV6-5	TRBJ2-7	TGTGCCAGCAGTTTTTCAGGGGCCGGGATCTACGAGCAGTACTTC	CASSFSGAGIYEQYF
-	-	TRBV5-1	TRBJ1-1	TGCGCCAGCAGCTTGGCCGGGGGGGGCCCCTTTCGGACTGAAGCTTTCTTT	CASSLAGGGPFRTEAFF
-	-	TRBV4-2	TRBJ1-5	TGTGCCAGCAGCCAAGATGCGGCAGGAGGGCAGCCCCAGCATTTT	CASSQDAAGGQPQHF
-	TRBD2	TRBV6-1	TRBJ2-1	TGTGCCAGCAGTGACGGGAGCGGGAATTACAATGAGCAGTTCTTC	CASSDGSGNYNEQFF
-	-	TRBV7-2	TRBJ1-2	TGTGCCAGCAGTCCAGACGGAGGATCTAACTATGGCTACACCTTC	CASSPDGGSNYGYTF
-	TRBD1	TRBV5-1	TRBJ1-1	TGCGCCAGCAGCCATGACAGGGACACTGAAGCTTTCTTT	CASSHDRDTEAFF
-	TRBD1	TRBV27	TRBJ1-2	TGTGCCAGCAGGACAGGGGGCGACTATGGCTACACCTTC	CASRTGGDYGYTF
-	TRBD1	TRBV6-5	TRBJ2-2	TGTGCCAGCAGTTACCCGGGACAGGGACCCGGGGAGCTGTTTTTT	CASSYPGQGPGELFF
-	-	TRBV18	TRBJ1-1	TGTGCCAGCTCACCTCAAATCACAGGGAACACTGAAGCTTTCTTT	CASSPQITGNTEAFF
-	TRBD2	TRBV10-3	TRBJ2-7	TGTGCCACCCGCCTGGCGGGAGCCCACGAGCAGTACTTC	CATRLAGAHEQYF
-	TRBD1	TRBV28	TRBJ2-1	TGTGCCAGCAGCTCGGGACAGGGAACTTACAATGAGCAGTTCTTC	CASSSGQGTYNEQFF
-	TRBD1	TRBV27	TRBJ1-2	TGTGCCAGCAGTCCCTGGACAGGGAGCTATGGCTACACCTTC	CASSPWTGSYGYTF
-	TRBD1	TRBV11-3	TRBJ2-6	TGTGCCAGCAGCTTAGTTGGGACAGATGGGGCCAACGTCCTGACTTTC	CASSLVGTDGANVLTF
-	TRBD2	TRBV2	TRBJ2-2	TGTGCCAGCAGATTAGCGGGAGGTACCGGGGAGCTGTTTTTT	CASRLAGGTGELFF
-	TRBD2	TRBV6-2/TRBV6-3	TRBJ2-1	TGTGCCAGCAGTTACTCTAGCGGGAGAGGCTACAATGAGCAGTTCTTC	CASSYSSGRGYNEQFF
-	TRBD1	TRBV2	TRBJ1-1	TGTGCCAGCGGGACAGAACGGAACACTGAAGCTTTCTTT	CASGTERNTEAFF
-	-	TRBV6-5	TRBJ2-1	TGTGCCAGCAGTTATGAACGGGGTAAAAATGAGCAGTTCTTC	CASSYERGKNEQFF
-	-	TRBV10-2	TRBJ1-5	TGCGCCAGCAGTGGACTACAGGGAAATCAGCCCCAGCATTTT	CASSGLQGNQPQHF
-	TRBD1	TRBV5-1	TRBJ2-7	TGCGCCAGCAGCTTGGGAGGGGACAGGGGATACGAGCAGTACTTC	CASSLGGDRGYEQYF
-	-	TRBV10-3	TRBJ2-1	TGTGCCATCAGTGCCATGGGGGGCAATGAGCAGTTCTTC	CAISAMGGNEQFF
-	-	TRBV10-3	TRBJ2-5	TGTGCCATCAGGCAGGGGGGTTTTGAGGAGACCCAGTACTTC	CAIRQGGFEETQYF